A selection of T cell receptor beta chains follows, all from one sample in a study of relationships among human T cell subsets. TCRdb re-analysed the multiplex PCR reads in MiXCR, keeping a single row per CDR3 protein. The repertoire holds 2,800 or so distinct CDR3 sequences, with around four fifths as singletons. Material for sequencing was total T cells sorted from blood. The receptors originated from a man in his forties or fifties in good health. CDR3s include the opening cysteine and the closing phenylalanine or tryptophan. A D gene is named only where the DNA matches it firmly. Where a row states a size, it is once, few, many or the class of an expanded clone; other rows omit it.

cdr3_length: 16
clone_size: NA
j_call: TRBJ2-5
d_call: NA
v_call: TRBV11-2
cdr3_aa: CASSLGVFADQETQYF
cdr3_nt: TGTGCCAGCAGCTTAGGAGTCTTTGCGGACCAAGAGACCCAGTACTTC

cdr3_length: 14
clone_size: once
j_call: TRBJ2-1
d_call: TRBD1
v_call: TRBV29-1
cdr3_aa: CSVEKGDRGSEQFF
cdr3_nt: TGCAGCGTTGAGAAAGGTGACAGGGGTAGTGAGCAGTTCTTC

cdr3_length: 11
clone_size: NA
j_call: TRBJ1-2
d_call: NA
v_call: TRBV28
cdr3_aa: CASSQVYGYTF
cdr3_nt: TGTGCCAGCAGTCAGGTCTATGGCTACACCTTC

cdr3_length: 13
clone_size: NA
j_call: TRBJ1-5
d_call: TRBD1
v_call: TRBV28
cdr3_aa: CASQYRGNQPQHF
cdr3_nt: TGTGCCAGTCAATACAGGGGGAATCAGCCCCAGCATTTT

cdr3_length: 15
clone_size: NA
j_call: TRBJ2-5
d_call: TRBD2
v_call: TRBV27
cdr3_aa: CASTSRGGRQETQYF
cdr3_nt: TGTGCCAGCACCTCTCGGGGGGGGCGCCAAGAGACCCAGTACTTC

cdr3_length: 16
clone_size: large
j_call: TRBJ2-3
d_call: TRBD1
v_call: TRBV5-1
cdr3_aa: CASSPEQGARADTQYF
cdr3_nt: TGCGCCAGCAGCCCTGAACAGGGGGCTCGGGCAGATACGCAGTATTTT

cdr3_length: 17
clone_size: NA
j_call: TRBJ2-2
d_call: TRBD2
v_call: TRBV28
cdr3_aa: CASSPGLAGANTGDLFF
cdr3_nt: TGTGCCAGCAGTCCCGGACTAGCGGGAGCCAACACCGGGGACCTGTTTTTT

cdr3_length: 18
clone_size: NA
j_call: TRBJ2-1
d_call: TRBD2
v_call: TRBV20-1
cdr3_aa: CSARDGGGGGSRYNEQFF
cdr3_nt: TGCAGTGCTAGAGATGGAGGAGGCGGGGGGTCAAGATACAATGAGCAGTTCTTC

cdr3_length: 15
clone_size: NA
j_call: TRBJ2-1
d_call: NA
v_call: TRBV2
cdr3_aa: CASSDPPAFSNEQFF
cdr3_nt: TGTGCCAGCAGTGATCCCCCAGCTTTCAGCAATGAGCAGTTCTTC

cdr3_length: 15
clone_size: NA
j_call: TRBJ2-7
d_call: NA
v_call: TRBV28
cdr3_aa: CASSPTGSRGYEQYF
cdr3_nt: TGTGCCAGCAGTCCCACAGGGAGTCGAGGATACGAGCAGTACTTC

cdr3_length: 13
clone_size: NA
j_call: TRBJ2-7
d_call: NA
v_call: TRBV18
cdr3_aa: CASSRGTIYEQYF
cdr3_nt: TGTGCCAGCTCACGGGGGACCATCTACGAGCAGTACTTC

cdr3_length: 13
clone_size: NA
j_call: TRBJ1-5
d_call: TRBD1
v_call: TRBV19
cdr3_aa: CASSRQGLQPQHF
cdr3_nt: TGTGCCAGTAGTCGACAGGGGTTGCAGCCCCAGCATTTT

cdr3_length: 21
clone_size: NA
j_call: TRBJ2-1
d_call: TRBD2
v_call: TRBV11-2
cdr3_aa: CASSLGSWTSGRRNDEGEQFF
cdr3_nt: TGTGCCAGCAGCTTAGGATCCTGGACTAGCGGGAGAAGGAACGATGAGGGTGAGCAGTTCTTC

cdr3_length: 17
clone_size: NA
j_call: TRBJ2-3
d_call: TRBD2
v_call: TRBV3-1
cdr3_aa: CASSQAGEEAGENTQYF
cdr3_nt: TGTGCCAGCAGCCAAGCGGGGGAGGAAGCGGGAGAAAACACGCAGTATTTT

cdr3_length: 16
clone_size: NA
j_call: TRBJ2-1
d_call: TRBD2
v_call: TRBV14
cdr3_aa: CASTQGTSGNLNEQFF
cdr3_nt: TGTGCCAGCACCCAAGGGACTAGCGGGAATCTCAATGAGCAGTTCTTC

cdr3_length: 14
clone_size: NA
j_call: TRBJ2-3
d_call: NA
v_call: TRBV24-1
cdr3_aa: CATSASAGTDTQYF
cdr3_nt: TGTGCCACCAGTGCATCGGCTGGCACAGATACGCAGTATTTT

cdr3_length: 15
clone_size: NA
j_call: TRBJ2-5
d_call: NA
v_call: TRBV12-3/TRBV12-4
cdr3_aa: CASSLAGGGQETQYF
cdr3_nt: TGTGCCAGCAGTTTAGCTGGAGGGGGACAAGAGACCCAGTACTTC

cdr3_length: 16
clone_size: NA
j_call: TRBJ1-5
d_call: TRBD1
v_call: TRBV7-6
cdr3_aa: CASSLQRTGKDQPQHF
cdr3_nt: TGTGCCAGCAGCTTACAACGGACAGGGAAGGATCAGCCCCAGCATTTT

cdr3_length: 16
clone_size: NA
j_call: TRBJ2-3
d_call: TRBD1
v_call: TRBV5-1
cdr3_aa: CTSSPEQGARADTQYF
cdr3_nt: TGCACCAGCAGCCCTGAACAGGGGGCTCGGGCAGATACGCAGTATTTT

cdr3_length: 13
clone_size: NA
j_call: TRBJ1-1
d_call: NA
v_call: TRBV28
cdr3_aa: CASIPRGNTGAFF
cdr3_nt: TGTGCCAGCATCCCACGGGGGAACACTGGAGCTTTCTTT

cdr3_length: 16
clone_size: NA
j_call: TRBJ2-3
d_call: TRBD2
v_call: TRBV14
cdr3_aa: CASSHLTSGRGRTQYF
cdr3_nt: TGTGCCAGCAGCCACCTAACTAGCGGGAGAGGACGTACGCAGTATTTT

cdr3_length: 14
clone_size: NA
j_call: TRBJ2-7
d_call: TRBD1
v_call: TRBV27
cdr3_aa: CASGRGTGVSEQYF
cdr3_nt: TGTGCCAGCGGTCGGGGGACAGGGGTCTCCGAGCAGTACTTC

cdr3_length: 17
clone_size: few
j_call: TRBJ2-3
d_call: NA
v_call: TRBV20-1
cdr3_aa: CSARDLTGQAFTDTQYF
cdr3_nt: TGCAGTGCTAGAGATCTTACGGGGCAAGCGTTCACAGATACGCAGTATTTT

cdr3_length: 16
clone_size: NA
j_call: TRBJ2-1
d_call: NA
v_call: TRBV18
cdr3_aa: CASSPPQGGTYNEQFF
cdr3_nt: TGTGCCAGCTCACCACCACAGGGAGGGACCTACAATGAGCAGTTCTTC

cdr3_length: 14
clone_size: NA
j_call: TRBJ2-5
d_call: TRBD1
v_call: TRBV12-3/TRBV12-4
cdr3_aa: CASSLDRGLETQYF
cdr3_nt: TGTGCCAGCAGTTTGGACAGGGGGCTAGAGACCCAGTACTTC

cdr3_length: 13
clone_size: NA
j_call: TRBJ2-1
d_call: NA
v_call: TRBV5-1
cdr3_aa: CASSLETGNEQFF
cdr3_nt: TGCGCCAGCAGCTTGGAGACGGGCAATGAGCAGTTCTTC

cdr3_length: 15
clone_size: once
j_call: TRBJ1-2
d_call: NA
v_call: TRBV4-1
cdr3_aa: CASSQVTDNNYGYTF
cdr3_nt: TGCGCCAGCAGCCAAGTAACAGATAATAACTATGGCTACACCTTC

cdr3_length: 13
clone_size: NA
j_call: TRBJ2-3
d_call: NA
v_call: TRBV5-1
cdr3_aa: CASSSGSTDTQYF
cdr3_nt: TGCGCCAGCAGCAGCGGCTCCACAGATACGCAGTATTTT

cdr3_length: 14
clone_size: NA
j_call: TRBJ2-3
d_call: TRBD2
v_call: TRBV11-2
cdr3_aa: CASSSTSGGVAQYF
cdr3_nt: TGTGCCAGCAGCTCCACTAGCGGGGGGGTGGCGCAGTATTTT

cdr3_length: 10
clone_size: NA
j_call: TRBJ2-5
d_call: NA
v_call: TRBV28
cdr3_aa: CASSGETQYF
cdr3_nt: TGTGCCAGCAGTGGGGAGACCCAGTACTTC

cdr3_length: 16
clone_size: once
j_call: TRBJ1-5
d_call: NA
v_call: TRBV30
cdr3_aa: CAWSTAGTASNQPQHF
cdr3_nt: TGTGCCTGGAGTACTGCCGGGACGGCGAGCAATCAGCCCCAGCATTTT

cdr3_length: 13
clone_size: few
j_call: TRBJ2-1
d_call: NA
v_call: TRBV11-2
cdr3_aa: CASSLSSVNEQFF
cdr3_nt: TGTGCCAGCAGCTTGTCTAGCGTCAATGAGCAGTTCTTC

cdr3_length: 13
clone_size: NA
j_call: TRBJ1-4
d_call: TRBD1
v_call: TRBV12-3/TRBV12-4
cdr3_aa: CASSRQGGEKLFF
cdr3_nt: TGTGCCAGCAGTCGACAGGGAGGTGAAAAACTGTTTTTT

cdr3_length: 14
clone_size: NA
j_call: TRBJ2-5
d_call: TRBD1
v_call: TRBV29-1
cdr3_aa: CSVGYNRGQETQYF
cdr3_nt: TGCAGCGTCGGATATAACAGGGGTCAAGAGACCCAGTACTTC

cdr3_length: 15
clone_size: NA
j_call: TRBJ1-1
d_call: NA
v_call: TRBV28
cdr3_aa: CASSLSRPGVTEAFF
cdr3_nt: TGTGCCAGCAGTTTATCCAGACCAGGGGTTACTGAAGCTTTCTTT

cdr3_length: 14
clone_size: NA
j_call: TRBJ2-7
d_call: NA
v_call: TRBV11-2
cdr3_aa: CASSLVQRAYEQYF
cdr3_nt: TGTGCCAGCAGCTTAGTACAGAGAGCCTACGAGCAGTACTTC

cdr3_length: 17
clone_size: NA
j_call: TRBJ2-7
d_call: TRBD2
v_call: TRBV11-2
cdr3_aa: CASSHPIAGGPDYEQYF
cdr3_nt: TGTGCCAGCAGCCATCCTATAGCGGGAGGGCCCGACTACGAGCAGTACTTC

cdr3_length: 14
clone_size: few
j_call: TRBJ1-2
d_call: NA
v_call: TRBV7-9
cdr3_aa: CASSGRQPNYGYTF
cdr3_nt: TGTGCCAGCAGCGGACGACAGCCCAACTATGGCTACACCTTC

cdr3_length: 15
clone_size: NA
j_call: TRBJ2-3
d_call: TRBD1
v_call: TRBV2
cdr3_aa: CASSVGTGAGDTQYF
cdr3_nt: TGTGCCAGCAGTGTGGGAACAGGGGCGGGAGATACGCAGTATTTT

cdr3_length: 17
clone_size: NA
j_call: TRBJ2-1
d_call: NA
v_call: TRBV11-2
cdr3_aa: CASSLRGPTSSYNEQFF
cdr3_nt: TGTGCCAGCAGCTTAAGGGGACCGACAAGCTCCTACAATGAGCAGTTCTTC

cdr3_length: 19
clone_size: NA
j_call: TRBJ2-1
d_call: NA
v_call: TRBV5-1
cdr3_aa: CASISHGSLSRGQYNEQFF
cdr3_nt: TGCGCCAGCATCTCCCACGGCTCCCTTAGCCGGGGCCAGTACAATGAGCAGTTCTTC

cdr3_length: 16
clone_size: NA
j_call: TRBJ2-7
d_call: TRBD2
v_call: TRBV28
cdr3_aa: CASSLGPSGSGHEQYF
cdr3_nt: TGTGCCAGCAGTTTAGGCCCTAGCGGGAGCGGGCACGAGCAGTACTTC